A single sample gave rise to the 29 T cell receptor beta chains below, sequenced in a study of shared clonotypes between healthy human individuals. TCRdb keeps only in-frame clones here, not all; method: immunoSEQ multiplex PCR. The sample includes 490,000 or so clones, less than 80% of them seen just once. Sequencing was performed on PBMCs. These receptors were obtained from a woman in her 40s in good health. Some clones in this sample may be carry-over from other donors' samples.

The chain has TRBV11-1 and TRBJ2-7; D remains ambiguous. Trimming cost V 1 base and J 6 bases, with 10 bases left between them. Germline V gene sequence: CDR1 SGHAT, CDR2 FQDESV (reference sequence). The CDR3 is 13 residues long. This CDR3 is CASSLVRWTEQYF. The CDR3 DNA is TGTGCCAGCAGCTTAGTTCGGTGGACCGAGCAGTACTTC.

This sequence joins TRBV30 and TRBJ1-5, with D maybe TRBD1 (6 bases). Trimming stripped 5 bases from V and 0 bases from J, with 11 bases between. Germline loops: CDR1 GTSNPN, CDR2 SVGIG (reference sequence). The CDR3 loop spans 14 amino acids. The CDR3 DNA is TGTGCCTGGCAACAGGGCAATAGCAATCAGCCCCAGCATTTT. This codes for CAWQQGNSNQPQHF.

The chain recombines TRBV6-5 with TRBJ2-7; possibly TRBD1 or TRBD2 for D (5 bases each). The CDR3 is made up of 15 amino acids. Germline V gives CDR1 MNHEY, CDR2 SVGAGI. The V end was cut by 0 bases, the J end by 5 bases, with 14 bases between. The CDR3 protein is CASSYSWTLGDEQYF. The DNA for the CDR3 is TGTGCCAGCAGTTACTCATGGACTCTGGGGGACGAGCAGTACTTC.

This chain joins TRBV28 and TRBJ2-1; TRBD2 agrees at 8 bases. Germline assignment: CDR1 MDHEN and CDR2 SYDVKM. V lost 6 bases to trimming and J lost 5 bases; unmatched junction nucleotides: 9. The CDR3 consists of 15 residues. The CDR3 nucleotides are TGTGCCAGCAGCCCACTAGCGGCGGGGAACAATGAGCAGTTCTTC. It translates to CASSPLAAGNNEQFF.

V usage is TRBV10-3 and J usage is TRBJ2-6; maybe TRBD1 (6 bases). The CDR3 sequence is 17 residues long. Germline V CDR1 and CDR2: ENHRY, SYGVKD. The V and J ends lost 1 base and 4 bases respectively, with 14 bases between them. CDR3 amino acids: CAISEYSTGTGANVLTF. The CDR3 bases are TGTGCCATCAGTGAGTACTCTACAGGGACGGGGGCCAACGTCCTGACTTTC.

The chain uses TRBV27 and TRBJ2-1; 12 bases fit TRBD2. The CDR3 extends over 17 amino acids. Germline V gene sequence: CDR1 MNHEY, CDR2 SMNVEV (reference sequence). V trimming: 6 bases; J trimming: 3 bases; junction bases outside the gene matches: 9. CDR3 sequence: CASSFGLAGLNYNEQFF. DNA for the CDR3: TGTGCCAGCAGCTTCGGACTAGCGGGATTAAACTACAATGAGCAGTTCTTC.

This clone appeared a few times. V and J are TRBV4-3 and TRBJ2-2, with D possibly being TRBD1 or TRBD2 (5 bases each). The CDR3 runs to 16 residues. Germline CDR1 LGHNA, CDR2 YSLEER. Trimming removed 4 bases at V and 1 base at J, with 13 bases between. This CDR3 is CASSLRDERNTGELFF. In nucleotides, the CDR3 is TGCGCCAGCAGCCTTCGGGACGAGCGGAACACCGGGGAGCTGTTTTTT.

This clone was found a few times. The V and J genes are TRBV19 and TRBJ2-7, with 7 nucleotides matching TRBD2. The germline CDR1 and CDR2 sequences are LNHDA and SQIVND (reference sequence). V gave up 0 bases and J gave up 3 bases; unmatched junction bases: 5. The CDR3 extends over 15 amino acids. CDR3 nucleotides: TGTGCCAGTAGTATAGAGACCGGGGGGTTCTACGAGCAGTACTTC. This encodes CASSIETGGFYEQYF.

This chain connects TRBV29-1 to TRBJ2-2; D call uncertain. V was clipped by 7 bases and J by 0 bases, with 12 bases between them. CDR1 is SQVTM, CDR2 ANQGSEA, per germline. This CDR3 is built from 14 residues. In DNA, the CDR3 is TGCAGCGCTAAAGATTATCCGAACACCGGGGAGCTGTTTTTT. Translated, it gives CSAKDYPNTGELFF.

V and J are TRBV30 and TRBJ1-2; 7 bases align to TRBD1. V gave up 3 bases and J gave up 10 bases; unmatched junction bases: 14. There are 14 residues in the CDR3. Germline V gene sequence: CDR1 GTSNPN, CDR2 SVGIG (reference sequence). Here the CDR3 reads CAWSALRDSSSYTF. Here the CDR3 DNA reads TGTGCCTGGAGCGCCTTAAGGGACAGCTCATCCTACACCTTC.

The chain recombines TRBV5-1 with TRBJ1-2; 8 nucleotides match TRBD1. Germline trimming cut 3 bases from V and 4 bases from J; bases unmatched to any gene: 14. Germline V gives CDR1 SGHRS, CDR2 YFSETQ. The CDR3 is 17 amino acids. CDR3: CASSSTGGDRSIYGYTF. CDR3 bases: TGCGCCAGCAGCTCAACAGGGGGGGACAGATCGATCTATGGCTACACCTTC.

The chain links TRBV20-1 to TRBJ2-5; D perhaps matches TRBD2 (7 bases). The CDR3 has 11 amino acids. From germline, CDR1 is DFQATT and CDR2 SNEGSKA (reference sequence). V lost 3 bases to trimming and J lost 13 bases, with 15 bases between them. The CDR3 bases are TGCAGTGCTAGCCAGGGGAGGGCCGGGTACTTC. Protein: CSASQGRAGYF.

The chain employs TRBV19 and TRBJ2-1, with a possible D match to TRBD2 (6 bases). The V end was cut by 2 bases, the J end by 9 bases, with 8 bases between. Germline CDR1 LNHDA, CDR2 SQIVND (reference sequence). The CDR3 sequence is 12 residues long. The chain's CDR3 is CASSILASEQFF. DNA of the CDR3: TGTGCCAGTAGTATACTAGCGTCTGAGCAGTTCTTC.

The chain employs TRBV15 and TRBJ2-7, with TRBD1 identical over 8 bases. The V and J ends lost 5 bases and 5 bases, in that order; junction bases with no gene match: 5. Germline CDR1 LNHNV, CDR2 YYDKDF (reference sequence). CDR3 length: 13 amino acids. The chain's CDR3 is CATSGSGGHEQYF. The CDR3 DNA is TGTGCCACCAGCGGTTCAGGGGGCCACGAGCAGTACTTC.

With respect to this clone: A read error may produce the germline difference seen at one junction end. The sample contains more than one DNA sequence encoding this CDR3. The chain has TRBV7-9 and TRBJ2-6; D gene ambiguous. The CDR3 sequence is 16 residues long. Germline V lookup: CDR1 SEHNR, CDR2 FQNEAQ (reference sequence). The CDR3: CASSQEVGSGANVLTF. The CDR3 DNA reads as TGCGCCAGCAGCCAAGAAGTCGGCTCTGGGGCCAACGTCCTGACTTTC.

The chain joins TRBV9 to TRBJ1-2; D call uncertain. The germline gives CDR1 SGDLS, CDR2 YYNGEE. The CDR3 length is 16 residues. The V and J ends lost 4 bases and 4 bases respectively, with 20 bases between them. The CDR3 coding sequence is TGTGCCAGCAGCCGTCCTTCCTCGGCAGGAGTCTATGGCTACACCTTC. Translating it yields CASSRPSSAGVYGYTF.

The V gene is TRBV11-2, the J gene TRBJ1-1; D remains unclear. The CDR3 is made up of 11 amino acids. Deletions cut 4 bases from V and 6 bases from J, with 6 bases between. In germline, CDR1 is SGHAT, CDR2 FQNNGV. CDR3 sequence: CASSSWAEAFF. The CDR3, as DNA: TGTGCCAGCAGCTCATGGGCTGAAGCTTTCTTT.

This clone was observed a handful of times. This rearrangement joins TRBV5-4 to TRBJ2-5, with D tentatively TRBD1 or TRBD2 (6 bases each). CDR3 size: 13 residues. With 6 bases removed from V and 5 bases from J, the gap between germline ends came to 14 bases. In germline, CDR1 is SGHNT, CDR2 YYREEE (reference sequence). This CDR3 reads CASNRQEGETQYF. The CDR3 bases are TGTGCCAGCAACCGACAGGAGGGGGAGACCCAGTACTTC.

The chain joins TRBV28 to TRBJ2-5; 7 bases agree with TRBD1. The germline V gene has CDR1 MDHEN and CDR2 SYDVKM. With 8 bases clipped from V and 0 bases from J, the junction kept 3 bases outside the gene matches. The CDR3 loop spans 13 amino acids. The CDR3 coding sequence is TGTGCCAGCGCCGACAGGGACCAAGAGACCCAGTACTTC. This translates into CASADRDQETQYF. The entire variable domain, with the rest obtained from reference TRBV28 and TRBJ2-5, is as follows: DVKVTQSSRYLVKRTGEKVFLECVQDMDHENMFWYRQDPGLGLRLIYFSYDVKMKEKGDIPEGYSVSREKKERFSLILESASTNQTSMYLCASADRDQETQYFGPGTRLLVL.

This sequence joins TRBV7-2 and TRBJ2-4, with TRBD1 matching 8 bases. V shed 4 bases, J shed 6 bases, and the junction held 5 bases outside the gene matches. The CDR3 totals 14 residues. Germline CDR1 is SGHTA and CDR2 is FQGNSA. The CDR3 DNA follows: TGTGCCAGCAGCTCCAGGGGGCTGGGAAACATTCAGTACTTC. Translation gives CASSSRGLGNIQYF.

The rearrangement links TRBV19 to TRBJ2-1; TRBD2 matches 12 bases. The CDR3 extends over 15 amino acids. Germline V gene lookup returns CDR1 LNHDA and CDR2 SQIVND (reference sequence). The ends lost 1 base at V and 6 bases at J; junction bases unmatched: 1. The CDR3 is CASSIGTSGTNEQFF. DNA of the CDR3: TGTGCCAGTAGTATAGGGACTAGCGGGACCAATGAGCAGTTCTTC.

The chain recombines TRBV5-6 with TRBJ2-3; 7 bases are shared with TRBD2. There are 15 residues in the CDR3. Germline loops: CDR1 SGHDT, CDR2 YYEEEE. Trimming took 2 bases from V and 2 from J; bases not matched to a gene: 5. The CDR3: CASSFAGVSTDTQYF. CDR3 DNA sequence: TGTGCCAGCAGCTTCGCGGGAGTGTCCACAGATACGCAGTATTTT.

V and J are TRBV5-1 and TRBJ1-4; TRBD1 is a possible D gene (5 bases). This CDR3 spans 14 amino acids. Trimming left V 4 bases short and J 8 bases short, with 15 bases between. Looked up from germline, CDR1 is SGHRS and CDR2 is YFSETQ. CDR3 sequence reads: CASSLGTGEEKLFF. CDR3 in DNA: TGCGCCAGCAGCCTCGGGACGGGTGAGGAAAAACTGTTTTTT.

This clone was detected ten times or more. The chain employs TRBV6-4 and TRBJ2-1; TRBD2 aligns across 13 bases. V shed 5 bases, J shed 6 bases, and the junction held 4 bases outside the gene matches. CDR1 and CDR2 (germline): MRHNA, SNTAGT. The CDR3 has 15 amino acids. The CDR3 region is CASSRLAGGINEQFF. For the CDR3, the DNA is TGTGCCAGCAGTCGACTAGCGGGAGGTATCAATGAGCAGTTCTTC.

The rearrangement links TRBV9 to TRBJ2-1, with D perhaps matching TRBD2 (6 bases). The CDR3 runs to 14 residues. V lost 3 bases to trimming and J lost 2 bases, with 9 bases between them. Germline loops: CDR1 SGDLS, CDR2 YYNGEE. In DNA form, the CDR3 reads TGTGCCAGCAGCGGACTAGGCACCTACAATGAGCAGTTCTTC. Its protein product is CASSGLGTYNEQFF. Full variable domain (rest looked up from reference TRBV9 and TRBJ2-1): DSGVTQTPKHLITATGQRVTLRCSPRSGDLSVYWYQQSLDQGLQFLIQYYNGEERAKGNILERFSAQQFPDLHSELNLSSLELGDSALYFCASSGLGTYNEQFFGPGTRLTVL.

This clone was found a few times. The CDR3: CASSSSQGDYGYTF. In DNA, the CDR3 is TGTGCCAGCAGTTCCTCTCAGGGAGACTATGGCTACACCTTC. The gene calls are TRBV28 and TRBJ1-2, with D perhaps matching TRBD1 (5 bases). V dropped 4 bases and J dropped 3 bases, with 12 bases sitting between them. The CDR3 runs to 14 residues. Germline V CDR1 and CDR2: MDHEN, SYDVKM.

This chain connects TRBV5-1 to TRBJ2-3; D remains unclear. CDR1 is SGHRS, CDR2 YFSETQ, per germline. Deletions cut 0 bases from V and 0 bases from J, with 8 bases between. The CDR3 spans 15 residues. The CDR3 DNA follows: TGCGCCAGCAGCTTGGGAGACATCAGCACAGATACGCAGTATTTT. Amino acids: CASSLGDISTDTQYF.

The rearrangement joins TRBV6-1 to TRBJ2-5; D remains unclear. From germline, CDR1 is MNHNS and CDR2 SASEGT. This CDR3 is built from 14 residues. V dropped 0 bases and J dropped 7 bases, with 12 bases sitting between them. CDR3 sequence reads: CASSEAGRRWTQYF. DNA for the CDR3: TGTGCCAGCAGTGAAGCAGGCCGCAGGTGGACCCAGTACTTC.

This clone appeared a single time. The CDR3 here is CASSSISGRAYEQYF. As DNA, the CDR3 is TGCGCCAGCAGCTCCATTAGCGGGAGGGCTTACGAGCAGTACTTC. The rearrangement joins TRBV5-1 to TRBJ2-7, with TRBD2 identical over 11 bases. The CDR3 is 15 residues long. Germline V lookup: CDR1 SGHRS, CDR2 YFSETQ. After removal of 3 bases from V and 4 bases from J, the junction contained 6 bases not matched to a gene.